This T cell receptor beta chain was documented in a study of shared clonotypes between healthy human individuals. Donors, without exception, were Caucasian adults residing in Nashville, Tennessee. Unsorted samples used some 90 million PBMCs for genomic DNA. Germline V gene lookup returns CDR1 ENHRY and CDR2 SYGVKD. V gave up 3 bases and J gave up 5 bases; unmatched junction bases: 6. The CDR3 runs 16 residues. Assay execution proceeded at the deep level. Investigators spread the genomic DNA of each subset evenly over several immunoSEQ plates. Clones were read by immunoSEQ multiplex PCR, and TCRdb kept only the in-frame ones, dropping some. The sample holds about 560,000 clones; roughly 79% are singletons and the top ten take more than 10%.

The J gene is TRBJ2-5, the V gene TRBV10-3, with TRBD2 matching over 13 bases. The origin of this receptor is a woman aged 35 to 49 in good health. Some clones in this sample may be carry-over from other donors' samples. Sample: PBMCs. The CDR3 coding sequence is TGTGCCATCAGTGATTATACTAGCGGGAGGGGGGAGACCCAGTACTTC. Protein sequence: CAISDYTSGRGETQYF.